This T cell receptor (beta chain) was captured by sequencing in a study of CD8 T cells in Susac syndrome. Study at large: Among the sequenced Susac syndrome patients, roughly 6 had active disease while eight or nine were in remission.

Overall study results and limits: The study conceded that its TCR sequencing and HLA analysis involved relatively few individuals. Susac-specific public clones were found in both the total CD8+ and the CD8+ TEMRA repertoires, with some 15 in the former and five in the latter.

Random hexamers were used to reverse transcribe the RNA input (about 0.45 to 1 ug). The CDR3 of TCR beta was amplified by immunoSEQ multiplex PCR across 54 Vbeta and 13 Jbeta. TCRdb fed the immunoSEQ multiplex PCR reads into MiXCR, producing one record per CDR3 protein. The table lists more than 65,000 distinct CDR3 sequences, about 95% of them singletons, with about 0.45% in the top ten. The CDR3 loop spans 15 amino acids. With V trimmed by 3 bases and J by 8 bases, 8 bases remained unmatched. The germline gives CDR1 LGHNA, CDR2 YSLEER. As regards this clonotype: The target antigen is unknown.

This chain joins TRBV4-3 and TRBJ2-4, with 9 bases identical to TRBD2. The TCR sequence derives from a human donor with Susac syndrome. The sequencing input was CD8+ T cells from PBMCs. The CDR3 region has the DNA TGCGCCAGCAGCCATGCTAGCGGGATCTTGGACATTCAGTACTTC. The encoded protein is CASSHASGILDIQYF.